This T cell receptor (beta chain) appears in the sequencing data of a study of shared clonotypes between healthy human individuals. The protocol was immunoSEQ multiplex PCR, while the TCRdb copy is restricted to in-frame clones and leaves out a portion. This sample has around 2,000,000 clones, with about 93% found just once. Selected positively for CCR7 and CD45RO-negative, naive CD8 cells excluded terminally differentiated effector memory CD45RA+ cells. Input material: naive CD8+ T cells from PBMCs. The source of this sequence is a man aged 18 to 29 in good health. Some clones in this sample may be carry-over from other donors' samples.

The CDR3 is CASSDGETQYF. CDR3 nucleotide sequence: TGTGCCAGCAGTGACGGGGAGACCCAGTACTTC. The chain recombines TRBV7-9 with TRBJ2-5; D gene uncertain. Germline loops: CDR1 SEHNR, CDR2 FQNEAQ (reference sequence). Trimming left V 6 bases short and J 5 bases short, with 7 bases between. This CDR3 is 11 amino acids long. Drawing the rest from reference TRBV7-9 and TRBJ2-5, the complete variable domain is DTGVSQNPRHKITKRGQNVTFRCDPISEHNRLYWYRQTLGQGPEFLTYFQNEAQLEKSRLLSDRFSAERPKGSFSTLEIQRTEQGDSAMYLCASSDGETQYFGPGTRLLVL.